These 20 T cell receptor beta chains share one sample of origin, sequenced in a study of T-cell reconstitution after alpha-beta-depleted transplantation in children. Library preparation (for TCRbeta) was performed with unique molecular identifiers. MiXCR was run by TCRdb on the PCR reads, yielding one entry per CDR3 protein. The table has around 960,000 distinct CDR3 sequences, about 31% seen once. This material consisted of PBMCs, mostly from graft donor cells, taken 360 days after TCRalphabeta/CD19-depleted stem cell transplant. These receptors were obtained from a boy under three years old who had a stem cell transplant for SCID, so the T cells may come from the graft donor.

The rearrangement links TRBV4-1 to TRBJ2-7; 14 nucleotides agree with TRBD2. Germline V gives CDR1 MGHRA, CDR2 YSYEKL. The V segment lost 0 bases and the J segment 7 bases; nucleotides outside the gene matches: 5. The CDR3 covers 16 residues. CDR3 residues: CASSQDPGLAGEEQYF. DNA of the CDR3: TGCGCCAGCAGCCAAGATCCGGGACTAGCGGGGGAAGAGCAGTACTTC.

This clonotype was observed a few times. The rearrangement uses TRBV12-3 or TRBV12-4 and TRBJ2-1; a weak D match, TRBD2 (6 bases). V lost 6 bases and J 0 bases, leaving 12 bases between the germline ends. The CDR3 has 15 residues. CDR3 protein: CASSRGLSSYNEQFF. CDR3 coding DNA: TGTGCCAGCAGCCGGGGACTTAGCTCCTACAATGAGCAGTTCTTC.

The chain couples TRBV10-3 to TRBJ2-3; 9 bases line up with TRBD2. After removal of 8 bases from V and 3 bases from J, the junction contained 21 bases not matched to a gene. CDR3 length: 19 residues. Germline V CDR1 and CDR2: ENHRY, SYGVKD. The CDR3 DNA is TGTGCCATCTGTTCCCTTGTTGGGGCGGGGGGGGGACAGACAGATACGCAGTATTTT. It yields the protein CAICSLVGAGGGQTDTQYF.

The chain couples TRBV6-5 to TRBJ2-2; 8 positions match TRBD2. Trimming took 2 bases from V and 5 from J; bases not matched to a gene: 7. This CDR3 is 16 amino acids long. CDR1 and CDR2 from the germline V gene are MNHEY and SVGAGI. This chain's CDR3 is CASSYTPGGRTGELFF. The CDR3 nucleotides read TGTGCCAGCAGTTACACCCCGGGGGGGCGAACCGGGGAGCTGTTTTTT.

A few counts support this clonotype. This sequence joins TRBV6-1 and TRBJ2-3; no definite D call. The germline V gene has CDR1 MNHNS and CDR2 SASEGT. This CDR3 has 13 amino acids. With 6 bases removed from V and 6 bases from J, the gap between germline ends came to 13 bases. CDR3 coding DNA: TGTGCCAGCAGGGCCCCCCCTGGGGATACGCAGTATTTT. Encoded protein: CASRAPPGDTQYF.

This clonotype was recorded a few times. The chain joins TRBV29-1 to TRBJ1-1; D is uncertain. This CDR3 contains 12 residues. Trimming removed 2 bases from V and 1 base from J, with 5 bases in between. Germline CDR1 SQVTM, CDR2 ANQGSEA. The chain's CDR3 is CSVEHWNTEAFF. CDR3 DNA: TGCAGCGTTGAACACTGGAACACTGAAGCTTTCTTT.

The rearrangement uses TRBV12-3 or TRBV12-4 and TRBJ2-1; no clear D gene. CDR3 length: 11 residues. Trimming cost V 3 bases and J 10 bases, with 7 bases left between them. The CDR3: CASSFWQEQFF. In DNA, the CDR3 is TGTGCCAGCAGTTTTTGGCAAGAGCAGTTCTTC.

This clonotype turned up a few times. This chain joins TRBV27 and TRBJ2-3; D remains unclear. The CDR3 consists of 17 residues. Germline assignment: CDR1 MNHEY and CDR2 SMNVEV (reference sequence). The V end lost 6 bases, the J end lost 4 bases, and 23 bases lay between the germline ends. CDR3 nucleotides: TGTGCCAGCAGCCCCCGCACGCGACATTTAGGACCAGATACGCAGTATTTT. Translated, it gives CASSPRTRHLGPDTQYF.

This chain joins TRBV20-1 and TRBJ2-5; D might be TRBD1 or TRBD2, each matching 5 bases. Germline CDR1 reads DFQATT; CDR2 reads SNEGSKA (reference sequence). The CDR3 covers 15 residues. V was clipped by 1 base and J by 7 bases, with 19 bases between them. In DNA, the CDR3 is TGCAGTGCTAGAGGCAGAGGGACCCCAACGGGGACCCAGTACTTC. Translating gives CSARGRGTPTGTQYF.

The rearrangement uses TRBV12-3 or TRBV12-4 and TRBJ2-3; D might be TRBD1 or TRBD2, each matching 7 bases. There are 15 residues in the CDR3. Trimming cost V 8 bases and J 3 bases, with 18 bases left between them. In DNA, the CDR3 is TGTGCCAGCTCACCCCAGGGGGGAGGGACAGATACGCAGTATTTT. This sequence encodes CASSPQGGGTDTQYF.

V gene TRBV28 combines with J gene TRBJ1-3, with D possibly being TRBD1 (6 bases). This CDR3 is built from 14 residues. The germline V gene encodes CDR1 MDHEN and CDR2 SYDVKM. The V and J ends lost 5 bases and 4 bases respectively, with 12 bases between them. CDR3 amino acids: CASSQGGPGNTIYF. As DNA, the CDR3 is TGTGCCAGCAGTCAAGGGGGTCCGGGAAACACCATATATTTT.

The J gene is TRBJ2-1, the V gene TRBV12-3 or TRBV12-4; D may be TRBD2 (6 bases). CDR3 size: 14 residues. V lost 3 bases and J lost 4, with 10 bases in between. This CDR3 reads CASSLGEEYNEQFF. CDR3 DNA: TGTGCCAGCAGTTTGGGGGAGGAGTACAATGAGCAGTTCTTC.

The CDR3 DNA follows: TGTGCCAGCAGCTCAGCCGCAGGGGTCGCTGAGACCCAGTACTTC. Translation gives CASSSAAGVAETQYF. The chain links TRBV7-8 to TRBJ2-5, with a tentative D call TRBD1 (6 bases). Germline loops: CDR1 SGHVS, CDR2 FQNEAQ. Trimming shortened V by 4 bases and J by 5 bases, and 17 bases separated the two germline ends. The CDR3 is 15 amino acids.

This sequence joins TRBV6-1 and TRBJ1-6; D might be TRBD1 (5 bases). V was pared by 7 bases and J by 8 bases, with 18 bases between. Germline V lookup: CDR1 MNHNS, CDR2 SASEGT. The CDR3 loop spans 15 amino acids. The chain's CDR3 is CASILSGGRDSPLHF. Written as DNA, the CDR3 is TGTGCCAGCATCCTAAGTGGGGGAAGGGATTCACCCCTCCACTTT.

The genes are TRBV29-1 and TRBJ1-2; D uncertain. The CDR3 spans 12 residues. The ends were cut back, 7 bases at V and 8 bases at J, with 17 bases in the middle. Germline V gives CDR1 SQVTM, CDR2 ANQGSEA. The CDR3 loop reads CSAHSPTGGYTF. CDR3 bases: TGCAGCGCCCACTCTCCGACGGGAGGCTACACCTTC.

In nucleotides, the CDR3 is TGTGCCAGCAGTTTGGACAGGGTGGAAGGAGATACGCAGTATTTT. Translation gives CASSLDRVEGDTQYF. The gene calls are TRBV12-3 or TRBV12-4 and TRBJ2-3, with TRBD1 identical over 8 bases. J gave up 5 bases and V 3 bases, and 7 bases lay outside the gene matches. This CDR3 is built from 15 residues.

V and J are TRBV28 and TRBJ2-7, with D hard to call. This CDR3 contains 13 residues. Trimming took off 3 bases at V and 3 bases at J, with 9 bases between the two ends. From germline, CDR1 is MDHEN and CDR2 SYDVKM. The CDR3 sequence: CASSFPRSYEQYF. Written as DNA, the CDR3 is TGTGCCAGCAGTTTTCCCCGAAGCTACGAGCAGTACTTC. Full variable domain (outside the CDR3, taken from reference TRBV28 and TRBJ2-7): DVKVTQSSRYLVKRTGEKVFLECVQDMDHENMFWYRQDPGLGLRLIYFSYDVKMKEKGDIPEGYSVSREKKERFSLILESASTNQTSMYLCASSFPRSYEQYFGPGTRLTVT.

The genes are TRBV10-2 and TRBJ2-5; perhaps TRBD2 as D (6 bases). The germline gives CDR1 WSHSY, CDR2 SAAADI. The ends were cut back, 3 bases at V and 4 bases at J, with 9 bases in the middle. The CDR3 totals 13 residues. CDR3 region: CASSEPGLETQYF. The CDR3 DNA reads TGCGCCAGCAGTGAACCGGGACTAGAGACCCAGTACTTC.

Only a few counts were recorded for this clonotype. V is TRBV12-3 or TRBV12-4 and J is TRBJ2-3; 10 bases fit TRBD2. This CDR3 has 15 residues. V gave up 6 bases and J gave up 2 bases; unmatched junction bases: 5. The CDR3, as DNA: TGTGCCAGCAGACGGACTAGCGGTCTCACAGATACGCAGTATTTT. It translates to CASRRTSGLTDTQYF.

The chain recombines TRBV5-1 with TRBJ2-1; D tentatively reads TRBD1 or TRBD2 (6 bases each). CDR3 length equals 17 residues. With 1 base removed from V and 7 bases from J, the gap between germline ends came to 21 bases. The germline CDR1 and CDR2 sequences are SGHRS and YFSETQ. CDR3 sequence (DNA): TGCGCCAGCAGCTTGATCGTGGGGGCTGGGGGGACTAATGAGCAGTTCTTC. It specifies CASSLIVGAGGTNEQFF.